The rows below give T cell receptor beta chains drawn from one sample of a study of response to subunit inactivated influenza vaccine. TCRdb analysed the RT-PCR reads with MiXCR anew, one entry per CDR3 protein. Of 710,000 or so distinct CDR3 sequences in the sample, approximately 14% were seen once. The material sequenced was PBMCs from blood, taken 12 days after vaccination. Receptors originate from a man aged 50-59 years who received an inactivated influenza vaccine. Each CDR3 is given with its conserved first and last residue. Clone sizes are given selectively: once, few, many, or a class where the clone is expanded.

CDR3 protein: CASSGDRQETQYF; V gene: TRBV5-1; clone size: few; J gene: TRBJ2-5
CDR3 protein: CASSQAGTGGSATYGYTF; V gene: TRBV4-3; clone size: few; J gene: TRBJ1-2
CDR3 protein: CASSLVLASGNEQFF; V gene: TRBV12-3/TRBV12-4; clone size: -; J gene: TRBJ2-1
CDR3 protein: CASSRGEETQYF; V gene: TRBV9; clone size: -; J gene: TRBJ2-5
CDR3 protein: CASSKAASGSYEQYF; V gene: TRBV21-1; clone size: few; J gene: TRBJ2-7
CDR3 protein: CASSVGGAWTNEKLFF; V gene: TRBV9; clone size: few; J gene: TRBJ1-4
CDR3 protein: CSARGDTGAGEQYF; V gene: TRBV20-1; clone size: -; J gene: TRBJ2-7
CDR3 protein: CASSLLSSFGSYEQYF; V gene: TRBV28; clone size: -; J gene: TRBJ2-7
CDR3 protein: CSARDPTLRQETQYF; V gene: TRBV20-1; clone size: few; J gene: TRBJ2-5
CDR3 protein: CASSRAGGRTGELFF; V gene: TRBV5-1; clone size: few; J gene: TRBJ2-2
CDR3 protein: CASRQTSGGANEQFF; V gene: TRBV28; clone size: once; J gene: TRBJ2-1
CDR3 protein: CASRGQSYEQYF; V gene: TRBV12-3/TRBV12-4; clone size: many; J gene: TRBJ2-7
CDR3 protein: CASRLAETQYF; V gene: TRBV5-1; clone size: -; J gene: TRBJ2-5
CDR3 protein: CASSLDSWYEQYF; V gene: TRBV5-1; clone size: many; J gene: TRBJ2-7
CDR3 protein: CASSYPGRFYEQYF; V gene: TRBV7-9; clone size: -; J gene: TRBJ2-7
CDR3 protein: CASSFLGSGANVLTF; V gene: TRBV12-3/TRBV12-4; clone size: -; J gene: TRBJ2-6
CDR3 protein: CATSRDRVKETQYF; V gene: TRBV15; clone size: -; J gene: TRBJ2-5
CDR3 protein: CSATGGRVNTEAFF; V gene: TRBV20-1; clone size: few; J gene: TRBJ1-1